These 18 T cell receptor beta chains were sequenced from one sample in a study of T cells after posttransplantation cyclophosphamide. Treatment was busulfan-fludarabine conditioning, a marrow graft, and cyclophosphamide on days +3 and +4. Only in-frame clones appear in the TCRdb table, and some are missing; sequencing was by immunoSEQ multiplex PCR. Seen here are around 12,000 clones, approximately 2% observed once, and the top ten hold around a sixth. Sample: PBMCs, taken after allogeneic stem cell transplant with posttransplant cyclophosphamide. These receptors all come from a male patient in his thirties who received an allogeneic stem cell transplant from a related donor, was CMV-positive, and had no GVHD. The graft donor may account for some of the T cells.

This clone was seen only a few times. The genes are TRBV6-6 and TRBJ1-2; unclear D gene. V shed 5 bases and J shed 8 bases, with 12 bases lying between them. CDR1 and CDR2 (germline): MNHNY, SVGAGI (reference sequence). The CDR3 is 12 amino acids. CDR3 sequence: CASSTAVGGYTF. DNA of the CDR3: TGTGCCAGCAGTACGGCCGTCGGGGGCTACACCTTC.

The chain has TRBV2 and TRBJ2-3, with 11 nucleotides matching TRBD2. The germline gives CDR1 SNHLY, CDR2 FYNNEI. The CDR3 runs 19 residues. With V trimmed by 3 bases and J by 0 bases, 11 bases remained unmatched. The DNA of the CDR3 is TGTGCCAGCAGTGATATTGGTACTAGCGGGGGCGACAGCACAGATACGCAGTATTTT. Translated: CASSDIGTSGGDSTDTQYF. Variable domain in full (rest from reference TRBV2 and TRBJ2-3): EPEVTQTPSHQVTQMGQEVILRCVPISNHLYFYWYRQILGQKVEFLVSFYNNEISEKSEIFDDQFSVERPDGSNFTLKIRSTKLEDSAMYFCASSDIGTSGGDSTDTQYFGPGTRLTVL.

The V gene is TRBV7-2, the J gene TRBJ2-1; D might be TRBD2 (5 bases). The V end lost 0 bases, the J end lost 8 bases, and 14 bases lay between the germline ends. The CDR3 has 15 residues. Germline V gives CDR1 SGHTA, CDR2 FQGNSA. CDR3 nucleotide sequence: TGTGCCAGCAGCTTAGCGGTGGGAGAGGGTTATGAGCAGTTCTTC. This codes for CASSLAVGEGYEQFF.

The V call is TRBV6-1, the J call TRBJ1-4; D possibly corresponds to TRBD1 (5 bases). CDR1 is MNHNS, CDR2 SASEGT, per germline. V shed 4 bases and J shed 3 bases, with 24 bases lying between them. The CDR3 sequence is 19 residues long. In nucleotides, the CDR3 is TGTGCCAGCAGTGCGCTCTTAGCGGGACTCCCACGACCTAATGAAAAACTGTTTTTT. Amino acids: CASSALLAGLPRPNEKLFF.

Only a few counts were recorded for this clone. The J gene is TRBJ2-5, the V gene TRBV7-3; TRBD1 matches at 10 bases. The CDR3 runs to 15 residues. The trim removed 5 bases at V and 5 bases at J, leaving 8 bases unmatched. Germline V gives CDR1 SGHTA, CDR2 FQGTGA. The CDR3 loop is CASSPTGGGMETQYF. CDR3 coding DNA: TGTGCCAGCAGCCCGACAGGGGGCGGGATGGAGACCCAGTACTTC.

This clone was counted between two and nine times. This rearrangement joins TRBV5-1 to TRBJ2-2, with 9 bases aligning to TRBD2. The CDR3 has 16 residues. Germline V gene data show CDR1 as SGHRS and CDR2 as YFSETQ. Losses at the gene ends were 2 bases for V and 0 bases for J; bases not matched to a gene: 2. Written as DNA, the CDR3 is TGCGCCAGCAGCTTCGCGGGGGGGCCGAACACCGGGGAGCTGTTTTTT. It codes for CASSFAGGPNTGELFF.

The J gene is TRBJ1-1, the V gene TRBV2, with D perhaps TRBD1 (5 bases). This CDR3 has 14 amino acids. V was trimmed by 5 bases and J by 1 base, leaving 11 bases between them. Germline CDR1 is SNHLY and CDR2 is FYNNEI. The CDR3 spells CASSPQTENTEAFF. DNA of the CDR3: TGTGCCAGCAGTCCTCAGACAGAGAACACTGAAGCTTTCTTT. Full variable domain (missing parts from reference TRBV2 and TRBJ1-1): EPEVTQTPSHQVTQMGQEVILRCVPISNHLYFYWYRQILGQKVEFLVSFYNNEISEKSEIFDDQFSVERPDGSNFTLKIRSTKLEDSAMYFCASSPQTENTEAFFGQGTRLTVV.

This clone was observed a few times. Sequence at one end of the junction differs from germline and may be a read error. The rearrangement links TRBV5-6 to TRBJ1-4, with TRBD1 as a possible D gene (6 bases). The length of the CDR3 is 13 residues. The V gene's germline CDR1 is SGHDT and CDR2 YYEEEE. The CDR3 here is CASSLGESGGGIF. CDR3 DNA: TGTGCCAGCAGCTTGGGTGAATCTGGGGGCGGAATTTTT.

This chain connects TRBV28 to TRBJ2-7; possible D gene TRBD2, 5 bases. The V end lost 8 bases, the J end lost 2 bases, and 16 bases lay between the germline ends. Per germline, CDR1 MDHEN and CDR2 SYDVKM. The CDR3 length is 14 residues. The DNA of the CDR3 is TGTGCCAGCCGTGAAGCCGGGATCACCTACGAGCAGTACTTC. Amino acid sequence: CASREAGITYEQYF.

This clone occurred a few times. The chain combines TRBV4-2 with TRBJ2-5; maybe TRBD1 (6 bases). Germline V lookup: CDR1 LGHNA, CDR2 YNFKEQ. V lost 4 bases to trimming and J lost 3 bases, with 9 bases between them. There are 13 residues in the CDR3. The chain's CDR3 is CASSPTGKETQYF. The DNA of the CDR3 is TGTGCCAGCAGCCCTACAGGGAAAGAGACCCAGTACTTC.

This clone has more than one count but fewer than ten. The J gene is TRBJ2-7, the V gene TRBV14; D might be TRBD1 (6 bases). Germline CDR1 and CDR2: SGHDN and FVKESK. The CDR3 spans 13 residues. Trimming stripped 3 bases from V and 9 bases from J, with 15 bases between. The CDR3 spells CASSQSGQFVQYF. Written as DNA, the CDR3 is TGTGCCAGCAGCCAGAGTGGACAGTTCGTGCAGTACTTC.

The sample holds a few counts of this clone. This chain joins TRBV27 and TRBJ2-1; 12 bases line up with TRBD2. CDR3 length: 15 amino acids. Unmatched junction bases numbered 2, after V lost 4 bases and J lost 4 bases. Per germline, CDR1 MNHEY and CDR2 SMNVEV (reference sequence). The chain's CDR3 is CASSSSGRAYNEQFF. CDR3 nucleotides: TGTGCCAGCAGTTCTAGCGGGAGGGCTTACAATGAGCAGTTCTTC.

Only a few counts were recorded for this clone. The chain recombines TRBV5-4 with TRBJ2-1; possible D gene TRBD2, 5 bases. There are 15 residues in the CDR3. Germline-derived CDR1 and CDR2 are SGHNT and YYREEE (reference sequence). The V gene lost 2 bases and the J gene lost 7 bases, with 16 bases spanning the gap. CDR3 in DNA: TGTGCCAGCAGCTTTCAACCCGGGAAACGGAATGAGCAGTTCTTC. Translated: CASSFQPGKRNEQFF.

This clone was recorded a few times. The V gene is TRBV29-1, the J gene TRBJ1-3, with TRBD1 identical over 8 bases. CDR3 length: 13 amino acids. The germline gives CDR1 SQVTM, CDR2 ANQGSEA. The CDR3 DNA reads TGCAGTGTAACCAGGGGGCCTGGAAACACCATATATTTT. Its protein is CSVTRGPGNTIYF.

This clone is medium-sized by share. V and J are TRBV6-6 and TRBJ2-1; maybe TRBD2 (6 bases). CDR1 is MNHNY, CDR2 SVGAGI, per germline (reference sequence). The CDR3 loop spans 14 amino acids. V lost 5 bases and J lost 6, with 14 bases in between. The CDR3 nucleotides read TGTGCCAGCAGTCTTAGCGGACTTTTCAATGAGCAGTTCTTC. Protein sequence: CASSLSGLFNEQFF.

The chain is built from TRBV28 and TRBJ2-5; 9 bases match TRBD1. The J call may be in error: the DNA end matches TRBJ2-7 better. The CDR3 is 14 amino acids. The germline V gene has CDR1 MDHEN and CDR2 SYDVKM. The CDR3 here is CASSLGTGFGEQYF. For the CDR3, the DNA is TGTGCCAGCAGTTTAGGGACAGGGTTCGGCGAGCAGTACTTC.

This clone was counted between two and nine times. This rearrangement joins TRBV6-5 to TRBJ2-7, with 10 bases aligning to TRBD1. The CDR3 loop spans 14 amino acids. V was pared by 0 bases and J by 6 bases, with 2 bases of the junction left unmatched. Per the germline V gene, CDR1 is MNHEY and CDR2 is SVGAGI. The CDR3 is CASSYSRDRGEQYF. CDR3 coding DNA: TGTGCCAGCAGTTACTCGAGGGACAGGGGCGAGCAGTACTTC.

There are a few counts of this clone. The chain employs TRBV19 and TRBJ1-1, with TRBD1 matching over 7 bases. The CDR3 consists of 14 residues. Germline V lookup: CDR1 LNHDA, CDR2 SQIVND (reference sequence). V dropped 7 bases and J dropped 10; count of bases not matched to a gene: 15. As DNA, the CDR3 is TGTGCCAGTACGAAGGACAGGATCACAAGGGGAGCTTTCTTT. Its protein is CASTKDRITRGAFF.